This paragraph covers one T cell receptor beta chain sequence. The record originates from a study of blood T cell repertoires in COVID-19. Turning to the study itself: The samples span acute and convalescent COVID-19 from the United States, Italy and Spain.

The CDR3 has 16 residues. Germline CDR1 LNHDA, CDR2 SQIVND (reference sequence). The trim removed 4 bases at V and 1 base at J, leaving 6 bases unmatched. Profiled with immunoSEQ multiplex PCR; TCRdb holds only in-frame clones, not every one. The sample carries some 220,000 clones, over 80% recorded once. The genes are TRBV19 and TRBJ1-1, with 10 bases lining up with TRBD1. Specimen: peripheral blood. The source of this sequence is a human donor in a cohort sampled during active COVID-19. Written as DNA, the CDR3 is TGTGCCAGTAGTAGGAGACAGGGGGCTGGGAACACTGAAGCTTTCTTT. Encoded protein: CASSRRQGAGNTEAFF.